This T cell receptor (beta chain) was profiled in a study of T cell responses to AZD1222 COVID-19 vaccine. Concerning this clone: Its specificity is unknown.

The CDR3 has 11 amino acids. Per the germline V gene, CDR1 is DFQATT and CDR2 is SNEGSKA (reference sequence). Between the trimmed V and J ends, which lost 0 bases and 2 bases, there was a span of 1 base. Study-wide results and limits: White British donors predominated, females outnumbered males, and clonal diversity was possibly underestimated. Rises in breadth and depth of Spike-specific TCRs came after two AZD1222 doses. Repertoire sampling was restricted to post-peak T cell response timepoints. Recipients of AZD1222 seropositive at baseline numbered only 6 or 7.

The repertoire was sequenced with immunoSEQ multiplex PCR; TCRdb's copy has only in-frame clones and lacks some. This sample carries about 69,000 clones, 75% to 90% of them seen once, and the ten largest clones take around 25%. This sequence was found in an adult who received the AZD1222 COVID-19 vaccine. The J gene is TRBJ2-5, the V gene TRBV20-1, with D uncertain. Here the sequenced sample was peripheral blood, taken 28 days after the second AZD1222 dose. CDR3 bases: TGCAGTGCTAGAGATCAAGAGACCCAGTACTTC. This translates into CSARDQETQYF.